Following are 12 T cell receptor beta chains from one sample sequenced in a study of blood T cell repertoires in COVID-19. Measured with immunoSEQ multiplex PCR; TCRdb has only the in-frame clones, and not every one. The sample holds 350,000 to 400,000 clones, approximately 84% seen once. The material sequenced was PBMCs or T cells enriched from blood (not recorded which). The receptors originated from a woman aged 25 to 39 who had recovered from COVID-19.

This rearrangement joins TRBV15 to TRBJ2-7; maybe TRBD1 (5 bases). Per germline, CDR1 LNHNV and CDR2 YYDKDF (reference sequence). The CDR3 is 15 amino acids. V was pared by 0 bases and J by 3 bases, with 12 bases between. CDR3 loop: CATSRELQVNYEQYF. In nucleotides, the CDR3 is TGTGCCACCAGCAGAGAGCTACAGGTCAACTACGAGCAGTACTTC.

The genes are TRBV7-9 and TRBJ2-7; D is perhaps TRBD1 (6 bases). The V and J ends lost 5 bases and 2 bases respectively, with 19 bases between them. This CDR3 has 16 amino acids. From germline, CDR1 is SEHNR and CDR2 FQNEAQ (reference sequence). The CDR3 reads CASSLQGGPSPYEQYF. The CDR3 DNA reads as TGTGCCAGCAGCCTACAAGGGGGTCCGAGCCCCTACGAGCAGTACTTC.

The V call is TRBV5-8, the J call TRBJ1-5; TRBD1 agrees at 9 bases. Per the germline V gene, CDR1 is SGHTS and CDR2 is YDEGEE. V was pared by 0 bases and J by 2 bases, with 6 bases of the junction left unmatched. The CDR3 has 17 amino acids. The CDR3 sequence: CASSLETGGYGNQPQHF. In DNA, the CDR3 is TGTGCCAGCAGCTTGGAGACAGGGGGGTACGGCAATCAGCCCCAGCATTTT.

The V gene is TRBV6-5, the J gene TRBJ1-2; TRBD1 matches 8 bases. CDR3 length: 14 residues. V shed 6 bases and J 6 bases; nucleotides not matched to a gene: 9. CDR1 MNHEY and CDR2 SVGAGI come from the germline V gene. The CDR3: CASRVQGARNGYTF. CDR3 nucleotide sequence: TGTGCCAGCAGGGTTCAGGGGGCGAGGAATGGCTACACCTTC.

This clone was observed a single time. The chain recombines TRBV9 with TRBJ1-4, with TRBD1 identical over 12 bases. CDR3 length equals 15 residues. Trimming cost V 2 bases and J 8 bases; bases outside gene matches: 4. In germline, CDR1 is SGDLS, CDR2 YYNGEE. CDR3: CASSVGTGGYEKLFF. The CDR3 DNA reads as TGTGCCAGCAGCGTTGGGACAGGGGGCTACGAAAAACTGTTTTTT.

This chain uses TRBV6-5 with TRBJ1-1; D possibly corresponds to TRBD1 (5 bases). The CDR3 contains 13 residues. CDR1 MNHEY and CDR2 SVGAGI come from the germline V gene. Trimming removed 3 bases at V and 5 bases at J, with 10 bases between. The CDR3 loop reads CASSYAGMTEAFF. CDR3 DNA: TGTGCCAGCAGTTATGCAGGGATGACTGAAGCTTTCTTT.

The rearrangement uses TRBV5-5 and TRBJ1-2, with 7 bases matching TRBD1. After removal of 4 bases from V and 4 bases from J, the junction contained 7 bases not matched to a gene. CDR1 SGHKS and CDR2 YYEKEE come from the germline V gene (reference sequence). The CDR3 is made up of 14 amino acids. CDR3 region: CASSPHRDSYGYTF. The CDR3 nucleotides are TGTGCCAGCAGCCCTCACCGGGACAGCTATGGCTACACCTTC. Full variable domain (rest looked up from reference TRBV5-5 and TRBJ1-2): DAGVTQSPTHLIKTRGQQVTLRCSPISGHKSVSWYQQVLGQGPQFIFQYYEKEERGRGNFPDRFSARQFPNYSSELNVNALLLGDSALYLCASSPHRDSYGYTFGSGTRLTVV.

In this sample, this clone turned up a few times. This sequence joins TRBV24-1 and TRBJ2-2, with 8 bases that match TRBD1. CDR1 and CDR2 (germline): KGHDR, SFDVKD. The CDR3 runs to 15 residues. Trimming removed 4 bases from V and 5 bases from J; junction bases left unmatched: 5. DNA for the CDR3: TGTGCCACCAGTGAGCCCAGGGGGCTTACCGGGGAGCTGTTTTTT. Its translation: CATSEPRGLTGELFF.

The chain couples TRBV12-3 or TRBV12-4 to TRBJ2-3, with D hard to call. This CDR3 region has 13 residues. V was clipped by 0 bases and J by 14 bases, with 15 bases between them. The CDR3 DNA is TGTGCCAGCAGTTTAGCGCGGCACCAGTCGATGTATTTT. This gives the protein CASSLARHQSMYF.

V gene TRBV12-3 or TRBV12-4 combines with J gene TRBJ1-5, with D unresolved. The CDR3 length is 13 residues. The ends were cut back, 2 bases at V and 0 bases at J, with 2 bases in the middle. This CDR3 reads CASSLLSNQPQHF. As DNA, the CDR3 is TGTGCCAGCAGTTTACTTAGCAATCAGCCCCAGCATTTT.

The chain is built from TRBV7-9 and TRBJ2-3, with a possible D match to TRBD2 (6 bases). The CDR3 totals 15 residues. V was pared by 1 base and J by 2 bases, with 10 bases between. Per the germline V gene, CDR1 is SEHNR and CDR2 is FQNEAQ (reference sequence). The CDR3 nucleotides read TGTGCCAGCAGCTTAGGCGGGACCCACACAGATACGCAGTATTTT. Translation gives CASSLGGTHTDTQYF. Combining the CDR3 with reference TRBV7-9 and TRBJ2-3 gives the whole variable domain DTGVSQNPRHKITKRGQNVTFRCDPISEHNRLYWYRQTLGQGPEFLTYFQNEAQLEKSRLLSDRFSAERPKGSFSTLEIQRTEQGDSAMYLCASSLGGTHTDTQYFGPGTRLTVL.

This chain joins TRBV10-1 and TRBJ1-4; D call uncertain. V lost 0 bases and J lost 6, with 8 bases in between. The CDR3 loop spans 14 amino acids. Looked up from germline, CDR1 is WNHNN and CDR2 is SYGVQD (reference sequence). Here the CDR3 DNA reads TGCGCCAGCAGTGAGTCGACTGCAGATGAAAAACTGTTTTTT. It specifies CASSESTADEKLFF.